This T cell receptor (beta chain) was sequenced during a study of T-cell memory formation after mild COVID-19. Study background: Among the donors, TCR clusters were largely specific to each donor.

After 5'RACE with constant-segment primers, TCR alpha and TCR beta cDNA libraries carrying sample barcodes and UMIs were obtained. MiXCR, applied by TCRdb to the 5' RACE reads, yields one record per CDR3 protein. The sample shows around 340,000 distinct CDR3 sequences, 10% to 15% of them seen only once. CDR1 and CDR2 from the germline V gene are MNHEY and SMNVEV (reference sequence). The CDR3 loop spans 17 amino acids. The J segment lost 7 bases and the V segment lost 5 bases, leaving 7 bases of the junction unmatched. Note on this clonotype: Its target is unknown.

Whole-study findings and limits: Clones contracting over day 15 to 85 were CD4/CD8 balanced, with later expanders leaning CD4+. Clones which contracted sat mainly in CM and EM if CD4+, and in EMRA if CD8+.

The rearrangement links TRBV27 to TRBJ2-2; TRBD2 agrees at 16 bases. The clonotype was recovered from a man between 18 and 29 years old who had mild COVID-19 (a few samples of this study predate the infection). Cell type and time point are not known. Sample: PBMCs or a T cell subset sorted from them (not recorded which). CDR3 residues: CASSPGLAGGLSGELFF. Written as DNA, the CDR3 is TGTGCCAGCAGTCCGGGACTAGCGGGGGGGCTTAGCGGGGAGCTGTTTTTT.